One sample yielded the 25 T cell receptor beta chains listed below, sequenced in a study of blood T cells in healthy people across ages. Next came a second PCR, run for roughly 6 to 11 cycles, which used a sample-barcoded 5' primer along with a J-beta primer mix. MiXCR was run by TCRdb on the 5' RACE reads, yielding one entry per CDR3 protein. The sample consists of 730,000 or so distinct CDR3 sequences, around 43% of them appearing once. Sequenced sample: blood. These receptors were collected from a man of 80 years or more in good health.

This clonotype was recorded at least ten times. A single base separates this from a much larger clone, so it may be a read error. The rearrangement links TRBV7-9 to TRBJ2-3, with TRBD2 matching 7 bases. This CDR3 is 17 amino acids long. V lost 5 bases and J lost 0; bases outside the gene matches: 11. CDR1 and CDR2 (germline): SEHNR, FQNEAQ (reference sequence). This CDR3 reads CASSPTGGPASTDTQYF. For the CDR3, the DNA is TGTGCCAGCAGCCCTACGGGGGGACCCGCCAGCACAGATACGCAGTATTTT.

The rearrangement links TRBV9 to TRBJ2-4; 7 bases align to TRBD2. Germline CDR1 SGDLS, CDR2 YYNGEE. V lost 7 bases to trimming and J lost 3 bases; unmatched junction nucleotides: 13. The CDR3 is 16 amino acids. The CDR3 region has the DNA TGTGCCAGCGGCGCTCGGGAGGTGGGAGTCAAAAACATTCAGTACTTC. This codes for CASGAREVGVKNIQYF.

The chain couples TRBV5-1 to TRBJ2-5, with 7 bases that match TRBD1. Trimming removed 4 bases from V and 2 bases from J; junction bases left unmatched: 5. The CDR3 consists of 14 residues. Germline V CDR1 and CDR2: SGHRS, YFSETQ. The CDR3 DNA reads TGCGCCAGCAGCATGGGACAGTCACAAGAGACCCAGTACTTC. It is translated as CASSMGQSQETQYF. The variable domain in full, completed from reference TRBV5-1 and TRBJ2-5, reads KAGVTQTPRYLIKTRGQQVTLSCSPISGHRSVSWYQQTPGQGLQFLFEYFSETQRNKGNFPGRFSGRQFSNSRSEMNVSTLELGDSALYLCASSMGQSQETQYFGPGTRLLVL.

A few counts support this clonotype. The V call is TRBV29-1, the J call TRBJ1-1; possible D gene TRBD1, 6 bases. Trimming took 1 base from V and 12 from J, leaving 18 bases between them. Germline CDR1 and CDR2: SQVTM and ANQGSEA. This CDR3 contains 13 residues. The CDR3 DNA follows: TGCAGCGTTGAAGGGAAAACAGGGAGGGAGACTTTCTTT. Translation gives CSVEGKTGRETFF.

This clonotype was seen a few times. V gene TRBV12-3 or TRBV12-4 combines with J gene TRBJ2-7, with D perhaps given as TRBD1 or TRBD2 (5 bases each). Trimming cost V 5 bases and J 7 bases, with 21 bases left between them. The CDR3 is 15 residues long. The CDR3 protein is CASSRGGYSAGEQYF. Here the CDR3 DNA reads TGTGCCAGCAGTAGGGGTGGATATAGCGCAGGGGAGCAGTACTTC.

This chain links TRBV20-1 with TRBJ2-7, with 9 bases that match TRBD2. The J segment lost 1 base and the V segment lost 3 bases, leaving 4 bases of the junction unmatched. CDR3 size: 14 residues. Germline values: CDR1 DFQATT, CDR2 SNEGSKA (reference sequence). CDR3 residues: CSARRGGGSYEQYF. DNA for the CDR3: TGCAGTGCTAGGCGGGGGGGCGGATCCTACGAGCAGTACTTC.

This clonotype was seen only once. The chain carries TRBV6-2 or TRBV6-3 and TRBJ2-7, with D perhaps being TRBD1 or TRBD2 (5 bases each). CDR3 length: 11 amino acids. Trimming left V 5 bases short and J 6 bases short, with 8 bases between. The germline CDR1 and CDR2 sequences are MNHEY and SVGEGT. The DNA for the CDR3 is TGTGCCAGCAGTCGGGGCTTCGAGCAGTACTTC. Translated, it gives CASSRGFEQYF.

The chain uses TRBV7-3 and TRBJ2-3; 12 nucleotides match TRBD1. This CDR3 region has 14 residues. V lost 8 bases to trimming and J lost 5 bases; unmatched junction nucleotides: 5. Germline CDR1 and CDR2: SGHTA and FQGTGA. The CDR3 DNA follows: TGTGCCAGCGGCCGGGACAGGGGGCAAGATACGCAGTATTTT. Translated: CASGRDRGQDTQYF.

This clonotype was detected a few times. V usage is TRBV18 and J usage is TRBJ2-3, with 12 positions matching TRBD1. CDR3 length equals 21 residues. CDR1 and CDR2 from the germline V gene are KGHSH and LQKENI. V dropped 1 base and J dropped 4; count of bases not matched to a gene: 18. The CDR3 is CASSPLKVTPGQGAIADTQYF. CDR3 DNA: TGTGCCAGCTCACCACTAAAGGTTACTCCGGGACAGGGGGCAATTGCAGATACGCAGTATTTT.

The chain recombines TRBV5-1 with TRBJ2-1; D gene ambiguous. Germline V gene sequence: CDR1 SGHRS, CDR2 YFSETQ. V was pared by 0 bases and J by 4 bases, with 8 bases between. This CDR3 has 14 residues. The CDR3: CASSLENAYNEQFF. The CDR3 bases are TGCGCCAGCAGCTTGGAGAACGCGTACAATGAGCAGTTCTTC.

This clonotype showed up just once. The rearrangement joins TRBV20-1 to TRBJ2-7; the D is unclear. Gene TRBJ2-5 matches the end of the DNA better, so the J call may be wrong. The germline V gene has CDR1 DFQATT and CDR2 SNEGSKA (reference sequence). The CDR3 spans 13 residues. CDR3 region: CSATDGQVETQYF. In DNA form, the CDR3 reads TGCAGTGCTACCGATGGGCAGGTGGAGACCCAGTACTTC.

This clonotype has at least ten counts. The V gene is TRBV24-1, the J gene TRBJ2-5, with no clear D. The length of the CDR3 is 13 residues. The germline gives CDR1 KGHDR, CDR2 SFDVKD. Trimming pared 3 bases from V and 3 bases from J, leaving 7 bases between. The CDR3 nucleotides read TGTGCCACCAGTGATCAGCCCGAAGAGACCCAGTACTTC. Its protein is CATSDQPEETQYF.

The CDR3 is CASSQTGGTDTQYF. In nucleotides, the CDR3 is TGTGCCAGCAGCCAGACAGGGGGGACAGATACGCAGTATTTT. The V and J genes are TRBV6-2 or TRBV6-3 and TRBJ2-3; 9 bases agree with TRBD1. J lost 3 bases, V lost 6 bases, and 4 bases had no gene match. CDR1 MNHEY and CDR2 SVGEGT come from the germline V gene. This CDR3 is 14 amino acids long.

This clonotype appeared a single time. The chain recombines TRBV7-2 with TRBJ2-1; 9 nucleotides line up with TRBD1. Trimming at V came to 1 base and at J to 7 bases, leaving 5 bases not matched to a gene. CDR3 size: 15 residues. CDR1 and CDR2 (germline): SGHTA, FQGNSA. CDR3 in DNA: TGTGCCAGCAGCTTAGGGACAGGGGAAGTGAATGAGCAGTTCTTC. Its protein is CASSLGTGEVNEQFF.

The genes are TRBV20-1 and TRBJ2-1; tentatively, D is TRBD1 (7 bases). Per germline, CDR1 DFQATT and CDR2 SNEGSKA (reference sequence). There are 15 residues in the CDR3. Trimming stripped 5 bases from V and 6 bases from J, with 20 bases between. The CDR3 nucleotides read TGCAGTGCTGCCGGGAGACAGGGCGTCTTCAATGAGCAGTTCTTC. Translated, it gives CSAAGRQGVFNEQFF.

Remarks on this clonotype: At one of its ends the junction is not consistent with the germline gene, which may arise from a read error. The rearrangement joins TRBV6-2 or TRBV6-3 to TRBJ2-3; 9 nucleotides align to TRBD2. Germline V gene data show CDR1 as MNHEY and CDR2 as SVGEGT. The CDR3 contains 16 residues. CDR3 DNA: TGTACCAGCAGCCTCGGACTAGCGAAACCCACAGATACGCAGTATTTT. Protein sequence: CTSSLGLAKPTDTQYF.

This clonotype was detected only a few times. This rearrangement joins TRBV6-1 to TRBJ1-4, with 7 bases that match TRBD1. CDR1 MNHNS and CDR2 SASEGT come from the germline V gene. After removal of 3 bases from V and 3 bases from J, the junction contained 7 bases not matched to a gene. This CDR3 is 16 amino acids long. CDR3 nucleotide sequence: TGTGCCAGCAGTGATGTACAGGGGAACGCTAATGAAAAACTGTTTTTT. This encodes CASSDVQGNANEKLFF.

This clonotype was found a few times. Here the CDR3 reads CASSLDGTKQETQYF. For the CDR3, the DNA is TGTGCCAGCAGCTTAGATGGGACTAAACAAGAGACCCAGTACTTC. This rearrangement joins TRBV7-2 to TRBJ2-5, with TRBD2 matching over 7 bases. Looked up from germline, CDR1 is SGHTA and CDR2 is FQGNSA. V was pared by 1 base and J by 2 bases, with 4 bases of the junction left unmatched. The CDR3 length is 15 residues.

V is TRBV19 and J is TRBJ2-5; D is undetermined. This CDR3 is built from 13 residues. Trimming took off 6 bases at V and 0 bases at J, with 8 bases between the two ends. The V gene's germline CDR1 is LNHDA and CDR2 SQIVND (reference sequence). The CDR3 loop reads CASRGRYQETQYF. As DNA, the CDR3 is TGTGCCAGTAGAGGACGGTACCAAGAGACCCAGTACTTC.

This chain connects TRBV6-2 or TRBV6-3 to TRBJ1-1; D is possibly TRBD1 (6 bases). The V and J ends lost 4 bases and 1 base respectively, with 10 bases between them. Germline CDR1 MNHEY, CDR2 SVGEGT. The CDR3 has 14 residues. The chain's CDR3 is CASSSGGPNTEAFF. CDR3 DNA sequence: TGTGCCAGCAGTTCGGGGGGGCCGAACACTGAAGCTTTCTTT.

This clonotype was found a few times. The V gene is TRBV7-2, the J gene TRBJ2-3; D is unclear. The CDR3 is made up of 13 amino acids. Germline loops: CDR1 SGHTA, CDR2 FQGNSA. V lost 6 bases and J lost 2, with 9 bases in between. The CDR3 DNA reads as TGTGCCAGCAGTCCCCAGAACACAGATACGCAGTATTTT. Translated, it gives CASSPQNTDTQYF. Looking up the rest from reference TRBV7-2 and TRBJ2-3 gives the full variable domain: GAGVSQSPSNKVTEKGKDVELRCDPISGHTALYWYRQSLGQGLEFLIYFQGNSAPDKSGLPSDRFSAERTGGSVSTLTIQRTQQEDSAVYLCASSPQNTDTQYFGPGTRLTVL.

This clonotype has more than one count but fewer than ten. This chain joins TRBV4-1 and TRBJ1-6; TRBD1 matches 7 bases. CDR1 is MGHRA and CDR2 is YSYEKL in the germline V gene. CDR3 length equals 16 residues. With 5 bases clipped from V and 6 bases from J, the junction kept 10 bases outside the gene matches. The CDR3 coding sequence is TGCGCCAGCAGCACAAGACAGGGACTTAGTAATTCACCCCTCCACTTT. Translation: CASSTRQGLSNSPLHF.

The chain combines TRBV12-3 or TRBV12-4 with TRBJ2-1; 11 bases agree with TRBD2. The J segment lost 6 bases and the V segment lost 2 bases, leaving 6 bases of the junction unmatched. The CDR3 contains 16 residues. The CDR3 region has the DNA TGTGCCAGCAGTTTACCCGGACTAGCGGGTCCCAATGAGCAGTTCTTC. Translating it yields CASSLPGLAGPNEQFF.

This clonotype was counted between two and nine times. V is TRBV20-1 and J is TRBJ2-1; D is perhaps TRBD2 (5 bases). The CDR3 is made up of 14 amino acids. The germline gives CDR1 DFQATT, CDR2 SNEGSKA (reference sequence). Trimming cost V 1 base and J 2 bases, with 9 bases left between them. The chain's CDR3 is CSARGISAYNEQFF. The CDR3, as DNA: TGCAGTGCTAGAGGTATTAGCGCCTACAATGAGCAGTTCTTC.

This clonotype was counted between two and nine times. This chain uses TRBV5-6 with TRBJ1-2, with D perhaps TRBD1 (6 bases). CDR1 SGHDT and CDR2 YYEEEE come from the germline V gene. Trimming removed 4 bases at V and 3 bases at J, with 16 bases between. The CDR3 runs 15 residues. CDR3 residues: CASSETGPGDYGYTF. CDR3 nucleotides: TGTGCCAGCAGCGAGACAGGTCCGGGGGACTATGGCTACACCTTC.